This passage covers 7 T cell receptor beta chains from one sample sequenced in a study of blood T cell repertoires in COVID-19. The repertoire was sequenced with immunoSEQ multiplex PCR; TCRdb's copy has only in-frame clones and lacks some. The table records roughly 63,000 clones, 60% to 75% of them present only once. The sample taken for sequencing was peripheral blood. The receptors stem from a woman over 75 with acute or convalescent COVID-19.

The V call is TRBV6-5, the J call TRBJ1-5; 7 nucleotides match TRBD1. The V segment lost 5 bases and the J segment 4 bases; nucleotides outside the gene matches: 8. There are 15 residues in the CDR3. Looked up from germline, CDR1 is MNHEY and CDR2 is SVGAGI. CDR3 loop: CASSPQTGPNQPQHF. In DNA form, the CDR3 reads TGTGCCAGCAGTCCGCAGACAGGGCCAAATCAGCCCCAGCATTTT.

This clone has only one observation. The rearrangement uses TRBV28 and TRBJ1-5; 8 bases agree with TRBD1. Germline V gene lookup returns CDR1 MDHEN and CDR2 SYDVKM. The V and J ends lost 7 bases and 6 bases, in that order; junction bases with no gene match: 5. The CDR3 consists of 13 residues. The CDR3 reads CASISQGAQPQHF. CDR3 coding DNA: TGTGCCAGCATTTCGCAGGGGGCTCAGCCCCAGCATTTT.

The V gene is TRBV7-2, the J gene TRBJ2-5; D perhaps matches TRBD2 (5 bases). Germline-derived CDR1 and CDR2 are SGHTA and FQGNSA. Trimming left V 5 bases short and J 4 bases short, with 14 bases between. The CDR3 spans 14 residues. The CDR3 region has the DNA TGTGCCAGCAGCATGAGATGGGCGGGAGAGACCCAGTACTTC. Encoded protein: CASSMRWAGETQYF.

The chain uses TRBV5-1 and TRBJ1-3, with 7 positions matching TRBD1. Trimming at V came to 4 bases and at J to 2 bases, leaving 9 bases not matched to a gene. The CDR3 consists of 16 residues. Looked up from germline, CDR1 is SGHRS and CDR2 is YFSETQ. This CDR3 is CASSPQAGGAGNTIYF. The CDR3 bases are TGCGCCAGCAGCCCGCAGGCAGGGGGTGCTGGAAACACCATATATTTT.

This chain connects TRBV20-1 to TRBJ2-3, with 8 bases matching TRBD2. J gave up 5 bases and V 3 bases, and 19 bases lay outside the gene matches. This CDR3 region has 18 residues. In germline, CDR1 is DFQATT, CDR2 SNEGSKA (reference sequence). The CDR3 nucleotides read TGCAGTGCTAGTCCCCCTGGGGCGGGAGGACTGATGGGAGATACGCAGTATTTT. Translated: CSASPPGAGGLMGDTQYF.

This chain connects TRBV2 to TRBJ2-3, with 14 nucleotides matching TRBD2. The CDR3 consists of 15 residues. The germline CDR1 and CDR2 sequences are SNHLY and FYNNEI. With V trimmed by 10 bases and J by 4 bases, 7 bases remained unmatched. The CDR3 spells CATGTSGSVADTQYF. CDR3 coding DNA: TGTGCCACCGGGACTAGCGGGAGTGTTGCAGATACGCAGTATTTT.

The chain joins TRBV6-5 to TRBJ1-2; D is perhaps TRBD1 (5 bases). This CDR3 spans 12 amino acids. Germline V CDR1 and CDR2: MNHEY, SVGAGI. V lost 5 bases, J lost 5 bases, and 9 bases lay in between. This chain's CDR3 is CASSKTDYGYTF. As DNA, the CDR3 is TGTGCCAGCAGTAAGACAGATTATGGCTACACCTTC.